The next 27 T cell receptor beta chains were all read from a single sample in a study of shared clonotypes between healthy human individuals. CD45RO negativity and positive selection for CCR7 defined naive CD8 cells, a population that excluded terminally differentiated effector memory CD45RA+ cells. The table came from immunoSEQ multiplex PCR; TCRdb's copy has only in-frame clones and leaves some out. The sample carries over 2,000,000 clones, 90% to 95% recorded once. Specimen: naive CD8+ T cells from PBMCs. Every receptor here comes from a young man in good health. Some clones in this sample may be carry-over from other donors' samples.

This sequence joins TRBV29-1 and TRBJ1-1, with 7 bases that match TRBD1. Germline CDR1 and CDR2: SQVTM and ANQGSEA. Trimming took 3 bases from V and 11 from J; bases not matched to a gene: 6. This CDR3 comprises 11 residues. Written as DNA, the CDR3 is TGCAGCGTTGAGGGCGACAGGGACGCTTTCTTT. It codes for CSVEGDRDAFF.

The V gene is TRBV4-1, the J gene TRBJ1-5, with 9 bases fitting TRBD1. The CDR3 contains 15 residues. The J segment lost 6 bases and the V segment lost 4 bases, leaving 7 bases of the junction unmatched. The V gene's germline CDR1 is MGHRA and CDR2 YSYEKL. Here the CDR3 reads CASSRDRGTGQPQHF. The CDR3 coding sequence is TGCGCCAGCAGCCGCGACAGGGGGACCGGTCAGCCCCAGCATTTT.

The rearrangement links TRBV5-8 to TRBJ1-2; weak D call: TRBD1 (6 bases). The CDR3 extends over 15 amino acids. Germline CDR1 reads SGHTS; CDR2 reads YDEGEE. V gave up 3 bases and J gave up 8 bases, with 20 bases separating them. CDR3 sequence: CASSYRDIYGYGYTF. The CDR3 DNA sequence: TGTGCCAGCAGCTACCGGGACATCTATGGCTACGGCTACACCTTC.

This chain connects TRBV13 to TRBJ2-3; D is perhaps TRBD1 (5 bases). Trimming pared 5 bases from V and 6 bases from J, leaving 18 bases between. CDR3 length: 15 amino acids. Germline V CDR1 and CDR2: PRHDT, FYEKMQ (reference sequence). The chain's CDR3 is CASSPEGVRVDTQYF. The CDR3 region has the DNA TGTGCCAGCAGCCCTGAAGGCGTCAGGGTGGATACGCAGTATTTT.

The rearrangement links TRBV19 to TRBJ2-7; 8 nucleotides match TRBD1. This CDR3 is built from 15 residues. CDR1 and CDR2 from the germline V gene are LNHDA and SQIVND (reference sequence). Losses at the gene ends were 1 base for V and 3 bases for J; bases not matched to a gene: 5. Here the CDR3 DNA reads TGTGCCAGTAGTATAGGACAGGGGACACTCTACGAGCAGTACTTC. It is translated as CASSIGQGTLYEQYF.

V gene TRBV19 combines with J gene TRBJ2-1; tentatively, D is TRBD2 (6 bases). This CDR3 comprises 15 residues. Germline V CDR1 and CDR2: LNHDA, SQIVND (reference sequence). V lost 3 bases and J 3 bases, leaving 12 bases between the germline ends. In nucleotides, the CDR3 is TGTGCCAGTAGTATGGGGGGAGCATTCTACAATGAGCAGTTCTTC. It is translated as CASSMGGAFYNEQFF.

This chain links TRBV15 with TRBJ2-3; D may be TRBD1 (5 bases). The length of the CDR3 is 13 residues. The V gene lost 5 bases and the J gene lost 4 bases, with 10 bases spanning the gap. CDR1 is LNHNV and CDR2 is YYDKDF in the germline V gene (reference sequence). For the CDR3, the DNA is TGTGCCACCAGCGAATGGGGCGCAGATACGCAGTATTTT. It encodes CATSEWGADTQYF.

The chain has TRBV9 and TRBJ2-3, with a possible D match to TRBD2 (6 bases). The V gene lost 2 bases and the J gene lost 4 bases, with 14 bases spanning the gap. This CDR3 is built from 15 residues. In germline, CDR1 is SGDLS, CDR2 YYNGEE. The CDR3 sequence: CASSVTRESSDTQYF. For the CDR3, the DNA is TGTGCCAGCAGCGTCACACGGGAGTCCTCAGATACGCAGTATTTT.

The V gene is TRBV19, the J gene TRBJ1-2; D unclear. CDR1 LNHDA and CDR2 SQIVND come from the germline V gene (reference sequence). There are 13 residues in the CDR3. V dropped 10 bases and J dropped 8 bases, with 20 bases sitting between them. The CDR3 region is CAIMDSFSGGYTF. Here the CDR3 DNA reads TGTGCCATAATGGACTCCTTCTCTGGGGGCTACACCTTC.

V usage is TRBV27 and J usage is TRBJ2-3; D is perhaps TRBD1 or TRBD2 (5 bases each). Germline CDR1 MNHEY, CDR2 SMNVEV (reference sequence). Between the trimmed V and J ends, which lost 8 bases and 3 bases, there was a span of 15 bases. The CDR3 is 14 amino acids. The CDR3 here is CASQGRSNTDTQYF. The CDR3 DNA reads as TGTGCCAGCCAGGGACGGAGCAATACAGATACGCAGTATTTT.

The CDR3 bases are TGTGCCAGCAGTTTCCTAGGGACTAGCGGGGCTTCCTACGAGCAGTACTTC. Translating it yields CASSFLGTSGASYEQYF. The chain recombines TRBV27 with TRBJ2-7, with TRBD2 matching 13 bases. V shed 3 bases, J shed 1 base, and the junction held 6 bases outside the gene matches. Looked up from germline, CDR1 is MNHEY and CDR2 is SMNVEV (reference sequence). CDR3 length: 17 residues.

V and J are TRBV7-3 and TRBJ2-2; weak D call: TRBD2 (5 bases). Germline V gene data show CDR1 as SGHTA and CDR2 as FQGTGA. This CDR3 has 15 residues. V lost 2 bases to trimming and J lost 4 bases, with 11 bases between them. Here the CDR3 reads CASSLGPEGTGELFF. CDR3 coding DNA: TGTGCCAGCAGCTTAGGGCCCGAGGGCACCGGGGAGCTGTTTTTT.

V is TRBV9 and J is TRBJ2-6, with a tentative D call TRBD2 (6 bases). CDR1 SGDLS and CDR2 YYNGEE come from the germline V gene. V was trimmed by 1 base and J by 3 bases, leaving 20 bases between them. The CDR3 runs 19 residues. Here the CDR3 reads CASSVTGGARPHGANVLTF. As DNA, the CDR3 is TGTGCCAGCAGCGTAACAGGAGGGGCGCGTCCACATGGGGCCAACGTCCTGACTTTC.

The chain links TRBV30 to TRBJ2-1; D unclear. The V end was cut by 4 bases, the J end by 0 bases, with 10 bases between. The CDR3 is 14 amino acids. Germline CDR1 is GTSNPN and CDR2 is SVGIG (reference sequence). CDR3 DNA: TGTGCCTGGACTGGCTACCGCTCCTACAATGAGCAGTTCTTC. Encoded protein: CAWTGYRSYNEQFF.

The chain links TRBV4-3 to TRBJ2-1; 10 nucleotides agree with TRBD1. Trimming took 3 bases from V and 1 from J; bases not matched to a gene: 3. The CDR3 is 16 amino acids. Per germline, CDR1 LGHNA and CDR2 YSLEER. CDR3 in amino acids: CASSHGQGDSYNEQFF. The CDR3, as DNA: TGCGCCAGCAGCCACGGACAGGGGGATTCCTACAATGAGCAGTTCTTC.

Concerning this clone itself: In the same sample, other DNA sequences code for this CDR3. The chain has TRBV6-6 and TRBJ2-7; D could derive from TRBD1 or TRBD2 (5 bases each). V lost 2 bases and J lost 1, with 9 bases in between. The germline V gene has CDR1 MNHNY and CDR2 SVGAGI (reference sequence). The CDR3 sequence is 14 residues long. CDR3 DNA sequence: TGTGCCAGCAGTTACGGGGACCGTTCCTACGAGCAGTACTTC. It specifies CASSYGDRSYEQYF.

This clone showed up just once. The chain links TRBV27 to TRBJ2-1; TRBD1 aligns across 8 bases. Germline CDR1 is MNHEY and CDR2 is SMNVEV (reference sequence). The CDR3 has 15 residues. V shed 5 bases, J shed 2 bases, and the junction held 5 bases outside the gene matches. CDR3 sequence (DNA): TGTGCCAGCAGTCGTGACAGGGGCCCCTACAATGAGCAGTTCTTC. It specifies CASSRDRGPYNEQFF.

This clone came up once. The chain couples TRBV6-6 to TRBJ1-5; D is unresolved. CDR3 size: 16 residues. The germline V gene encodes CDR1 MNHNY and CDR2 SVGAGI (reference sequence). Deletions cut 6 bases from V and 0 bases from J, with 15 bases between. For the CDR3, the DNA is TGTGCCAGCAGGGAATCCCTAACACATAGCAATCAGCCCCAGCATTTT. Translating it yields CASRESLTHSNQPQHF.

This rearrangement joins TRBV10-2 to TRBJ2-1; 7 nucleotides agree with TRBD1. V lost 10 bases to trimming and J lost 2 bases; unmatched junction nucleotides: 11. The CDR3 has 15 residues. Germline CDR1 and CDR2: WSHSY and SAAADI. DNA of the CDR3: TGCGCCACCAGACCGTACAGGGGCCCCTACAATGAGCAGTTCTTC. This gives the protein CATRPYRGPYNEQFF.

The V call is TRBV28, the J call TRBJ2-7; a possible D gene is TRBD1 (5 bases). Trimming removed 2 bases from V and 3 bases from J, with 14 bases in between. Per the germline V gene, CDR1 is MDHEN and CDR2 is SYDVKM. This CDR3 region has 15 residues. CDR3 residues: CASSLVAGSFYEQYF. For the CDR3, the DNA is TGTGCCAGCAGTTTAGTGGCAGGGTCGTTCTACGAGCAGTACTTC.

The chain recombines TRBV9 with TRBJ2-1; 13 bases are shared with TRBD2. The germline gives CDR1 SGDLS, CDR2 YYNGEE. The junction had 8 bases not matched to a gene; V was cut back by 1 base and J by 7 bases. The CDR3 totals 17 residues. The CDR3 loop is CASSVTQGLAGANEQFF. Here the CDR3 DNA reads TGTGCCAGCAGCGTAACCCAAGGACTAGCGGGAGCTAATGAGCAGTTCTTC.

The chain links TRBV6-5 to TRBJ1-3; maybe TRBD1 (6 bases). The CDR3 sequence is 15 residues long. Germline-derived CDR1 and CDR2 are MNHEY and SVGAGI. The ends were cut back, 6 bases at V and 2 bases at J, with 14 bases in the middle. This chain's CDR3 is CASRASGGPGNTIYF. The CDR3 DNA is TGTGCCAGCAGAGCCTCCGGGGGCCCTGGAAACACCATATATTTT.

As to this clone: Other DNA sequences of this sample code for an identical CDR3. The chain links TRBV13 to TRBJ2-1; D not resolved. V was trimmed by 0 bases and J by 7 bases, leaving 1 base between them. Germline assignment: CDR1 PRHDT and CDR2 FYEKMQ (reference sequence). There are 11 residues in the CDR3. The CDR3 DNA reads TGTGCCAGCAGCTTAGGAAATGAGCAGTTCTTC. Its protein product is CASSLGNEQFF. Combining the CDR3 with reference TRBV13 and TRBJ2-1 gives the whole variable domain AAGVIQSPRHLIKEKRETATLKCYPIPRHDTVYWYQQGPGQDPQFLISFYEKMQSDKGSIPDRFSAQQFSDYHSELNMSSLELGDSALYFCASSLGNEQFFGPGTRLTVL.

The chain joins TRBV4-1 to TRBJ2-3; 8 bases are shared with TRBD1. Germline CDR1 is MGHRA and CDR2 is YSYEKL. The CDR3 consists of 15 residues. V gave up 1 base and J gave up 6 bases; unmatched junction bases: 6. CDR3 sequence reads: CASSQGTGWWDTQYF. The CDR3 DNA is TGCGCCAGCAGCCAAGGGACAGGGTGGTGGGATACGCAGTATTTT.

A remark on this clone: Other nucleotide sequences in the sample specify the same CDR3. The chain links TRBV5-6 to TRBJ2-7; possible D gene TRBD1, 6 bases. Deletions cut 2 bases from V and 3 bases from J, with 9 bases between. Germline values: CDR1 SGHDT, CDR2 YYEEEE. The CDR3 consists of 13 residues. CDR3 sequence reads: CASSFRGGYEQYF. DNA for the CDR3: TGTGCCAGCAGCTTCCGAGGGGGCTACGAGCAGTACTTC.

This chain uses TRBV11-2 with TRBJ2-7; 14 bases align to TRBD2. This CDR3 is built from 16 residues. CDR1 and CDR2 (germline): SGHAT, FQNNGV. Trimming at V came to 3 bases and at J to 6 bases, leaving 7 bases not matched to a gene. The CDR3 DNA reads as TGTGCCAGCAGCTTGGGACTAGCGGGAGTGTTTCGCGAGCAGTACTTC. This gives the protein CASSLGLAGVFREQYF.

In its sample, this clone was seen once. The rearrangement uses TRBV4-3 and TRBJ2-1, with 9 bases aligning to TRBD2. Germline-derived CDR1 and CDR2 are LGHNA and YSLEER. J lost 3 bases, V lost 2 bases, and 8 bases had no gene match. CDR3 size: 17 residues. The CDR3 region is CASSQSGRLADYNEQFF. CDR3 nucleotides: TGCGCCAGCAGCCAATCCGGCCGACTAGCGGACTACAATGAGCAGTTCTTC.